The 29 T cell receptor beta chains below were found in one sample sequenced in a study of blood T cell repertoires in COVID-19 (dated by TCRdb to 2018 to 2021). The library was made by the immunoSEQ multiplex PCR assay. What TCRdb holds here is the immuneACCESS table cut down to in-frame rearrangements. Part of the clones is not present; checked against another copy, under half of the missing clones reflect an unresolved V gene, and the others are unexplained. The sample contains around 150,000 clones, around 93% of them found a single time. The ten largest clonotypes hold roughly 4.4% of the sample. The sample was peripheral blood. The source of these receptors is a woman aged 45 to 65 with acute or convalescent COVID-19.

This CDR3 is CASSLSVEGYNEQFF. CDR3 nucleotide sequence: TGTGCCAGCAGTTTATCCGTCGAGGGATACAATGAGCAGTTCTTC. This chain links TRBV27 with TRBJ2-1; a weak D match, TRBD2 (5 bases). The V gene's germline CDR1 is MNHEY and CDR2 SMNVEV (reference sequence). Trimming removed 0 bases at V and 4 bases at J, with 10 bases between. This CDR3 is built from 15 residues.

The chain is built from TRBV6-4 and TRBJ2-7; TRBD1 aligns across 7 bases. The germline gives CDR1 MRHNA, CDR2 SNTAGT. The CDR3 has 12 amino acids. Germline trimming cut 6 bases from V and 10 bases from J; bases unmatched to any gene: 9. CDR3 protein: CASRTGVQSQYF. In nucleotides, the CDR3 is TGTGCCAGCAGAACAGGGGTTCAGTCCCAGTACTTC.

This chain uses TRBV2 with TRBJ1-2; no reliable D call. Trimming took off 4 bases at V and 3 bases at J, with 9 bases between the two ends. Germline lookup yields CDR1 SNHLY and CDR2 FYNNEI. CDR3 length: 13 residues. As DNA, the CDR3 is TGTGCCAGCAGTGGTCGGGTTGACTATGGCTACACCTTC. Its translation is CASSGRVDYGYTF.

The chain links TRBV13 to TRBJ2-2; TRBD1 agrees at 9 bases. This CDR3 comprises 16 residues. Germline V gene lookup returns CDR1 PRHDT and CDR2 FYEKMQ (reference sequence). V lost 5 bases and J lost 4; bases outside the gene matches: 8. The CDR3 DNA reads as TGTGCCAGCAGCCCACTAGGACAGGGGACCACCGGGGAGCTGTTTTTT. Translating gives CASSPLGQGTTGELFF.

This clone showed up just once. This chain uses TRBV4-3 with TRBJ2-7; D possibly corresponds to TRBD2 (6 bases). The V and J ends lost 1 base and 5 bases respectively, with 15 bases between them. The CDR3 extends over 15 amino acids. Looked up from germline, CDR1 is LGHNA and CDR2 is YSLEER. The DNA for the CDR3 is TGCGCCAGCAGCCAAGTATACGGGAGTCGCAACGAGCAGTACTTC. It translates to CASSQVYGSRNEQYF.

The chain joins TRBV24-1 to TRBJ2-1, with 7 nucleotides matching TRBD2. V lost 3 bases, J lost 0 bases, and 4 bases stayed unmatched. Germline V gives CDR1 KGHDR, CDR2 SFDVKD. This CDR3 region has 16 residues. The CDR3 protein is CATSDPSGISYNEQFF. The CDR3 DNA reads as TGTGCCACCAGTGATCCCAGCGGGATCTCCTACAATGAGCAGTTCTTC.

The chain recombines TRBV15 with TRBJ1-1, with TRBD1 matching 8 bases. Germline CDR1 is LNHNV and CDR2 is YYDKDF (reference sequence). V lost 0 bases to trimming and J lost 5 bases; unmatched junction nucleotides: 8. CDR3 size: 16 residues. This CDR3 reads CATSRDRGRGRTEAFF. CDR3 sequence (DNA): TGTGCCACCAGCAGAGATAGGGGCAGGGGGCGAACTGAAGCTTTCTTT.

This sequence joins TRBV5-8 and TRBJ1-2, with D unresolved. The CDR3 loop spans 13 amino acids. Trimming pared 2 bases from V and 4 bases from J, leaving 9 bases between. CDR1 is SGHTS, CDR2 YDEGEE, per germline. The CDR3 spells CASSLTSTYGYTF. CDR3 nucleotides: TGTGCCAGCAGCTTAACATCCACCTATGGCTACACCTTC.

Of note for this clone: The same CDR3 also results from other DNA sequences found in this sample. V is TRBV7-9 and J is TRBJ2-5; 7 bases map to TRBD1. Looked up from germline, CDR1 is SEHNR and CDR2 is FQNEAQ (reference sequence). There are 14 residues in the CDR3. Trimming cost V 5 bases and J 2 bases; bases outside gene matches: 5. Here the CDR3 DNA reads TGTGCCAGCAGCCCGGGACAGTATCAAGAGACCCAGTACTTC. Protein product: CASSPGQYQETQYF. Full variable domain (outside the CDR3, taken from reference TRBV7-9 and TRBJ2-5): DTGVSQNPRHKITKRGQNVTFRCDPISEHNRLYWYRQTLGQGPEFLTYFQNEAQLEKSRLLSDRFSAERPKGSFSTLEIQRTEQGDSAMYLCASSPGQYQETQYFGPGTRLLVL.

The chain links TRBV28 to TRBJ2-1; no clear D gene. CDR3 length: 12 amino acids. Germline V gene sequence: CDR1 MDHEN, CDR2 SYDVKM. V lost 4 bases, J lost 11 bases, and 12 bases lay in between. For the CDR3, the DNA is TGTGCCAGCAGTTCCCTAGACCCTAAGCAGTTCTTC. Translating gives CASSSLDPKQFF.

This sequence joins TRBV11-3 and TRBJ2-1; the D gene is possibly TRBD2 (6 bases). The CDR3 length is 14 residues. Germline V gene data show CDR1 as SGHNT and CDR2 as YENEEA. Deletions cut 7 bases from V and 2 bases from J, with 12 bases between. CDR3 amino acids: CASKTGETYNEQFF. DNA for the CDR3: TGTGCCAGCAAGACGGGAGAGACCTACAATGAGCAGTTCTTC.

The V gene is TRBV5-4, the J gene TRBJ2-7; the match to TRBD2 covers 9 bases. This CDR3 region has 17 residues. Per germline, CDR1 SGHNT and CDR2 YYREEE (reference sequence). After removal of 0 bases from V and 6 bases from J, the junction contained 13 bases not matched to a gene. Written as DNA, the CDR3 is TGTGCCAGCAGCTTGGGGGGGAGCGGGAGGAAGATCCGCGAGCAGTACTTC. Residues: CASSLGGSGRKIREQYF. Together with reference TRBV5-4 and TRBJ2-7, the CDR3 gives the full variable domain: ETGVTQSPTHLIKTRGQQVTLRCSSQSGHNTVSWYQQALGQGPQFIFQYYREEENGRGNFPPRFSGLQFPNYSSELNVNALELDDSALYLCASSLGGSGRKIREQYFGPGTRLTVT.

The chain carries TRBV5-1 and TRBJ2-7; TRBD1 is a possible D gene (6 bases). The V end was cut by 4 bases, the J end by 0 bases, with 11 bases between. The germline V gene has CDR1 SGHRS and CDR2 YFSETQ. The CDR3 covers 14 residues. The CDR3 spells CASSTGQSSYEQYF. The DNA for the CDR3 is TGCGCCAGCAGCACTGGACAGAGCTCCTACGAGCAGTACTTC.

CDR3 sequence (DNA): TGTGCTAGTGGTTTGGGAGGTACTAGTGGCTACACCTTC. Its translation is CASGLGGTSGYTF. The chain is built from TRBV12-5 and TRBJ1-2; D uncertain. This CDR3 is built from 13 residues. V was trimmed by 1 base and J by 7 bases, leaving 10 bases between them. Germline V gene sequence: CDR1 LGHNT, CDR2 FRNRAP. The entire variable domain, with the rest obtained from reference TRBV12-5 and TRBJ1-2, is as follows: DARVTQTPRHKVTEMGQEVTMRCQPILGHNTVFWYRQTMMQGLELLAYFRNRAPLDDSGMPKDRFSAEMPDATLATLKIQPSEPRDSAVYFCASGLGGTSGYTFGSGTRLTVV.

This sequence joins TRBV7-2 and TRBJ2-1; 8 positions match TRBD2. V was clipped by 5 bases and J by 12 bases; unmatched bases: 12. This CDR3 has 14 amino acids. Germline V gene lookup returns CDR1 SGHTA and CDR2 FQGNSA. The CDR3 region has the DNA TGTGCCAGCAGCACGACCCCGGGAGGGCCTCGGCAGTTCTTC. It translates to CASSTTPGGPRQFF.

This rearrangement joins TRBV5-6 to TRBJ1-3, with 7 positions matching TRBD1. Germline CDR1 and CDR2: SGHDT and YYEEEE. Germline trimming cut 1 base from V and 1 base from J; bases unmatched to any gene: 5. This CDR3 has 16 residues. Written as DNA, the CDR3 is TGTGCCAGCAGCTTGTCCGGGGACAGTTCTGGAAACACCATATATTTT. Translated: CASSLSGDSSGNTIYF.

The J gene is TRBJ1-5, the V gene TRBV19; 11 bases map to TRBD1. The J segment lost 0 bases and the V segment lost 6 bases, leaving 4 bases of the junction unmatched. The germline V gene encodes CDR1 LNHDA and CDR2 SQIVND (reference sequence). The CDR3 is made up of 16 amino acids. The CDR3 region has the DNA TGTGCCAGTAGCGGGACAGGGGGGGCTAGCAATCAGCCCCAGCATTTT. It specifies CASSGTGGASNQPQHF.

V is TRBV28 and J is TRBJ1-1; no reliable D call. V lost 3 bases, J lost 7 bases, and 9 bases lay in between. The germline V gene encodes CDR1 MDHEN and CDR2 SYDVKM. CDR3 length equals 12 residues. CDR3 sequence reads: CASSLLQFEAFF. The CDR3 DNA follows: TGTGCCAGCAGTTTGTTGCAGTTTGAAGCTTTCTTT.

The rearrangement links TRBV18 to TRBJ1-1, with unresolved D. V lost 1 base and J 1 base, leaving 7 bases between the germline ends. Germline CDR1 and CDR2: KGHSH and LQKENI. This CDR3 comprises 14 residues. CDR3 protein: CASSPRAENTEAFF. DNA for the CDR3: TGTGCCAGCTCACCACGGGCAGAGAACACTGAAGCTTTCTTT.

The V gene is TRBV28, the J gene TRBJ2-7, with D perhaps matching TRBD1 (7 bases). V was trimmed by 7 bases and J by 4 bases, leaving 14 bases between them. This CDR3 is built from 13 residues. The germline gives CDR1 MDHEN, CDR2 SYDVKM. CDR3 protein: CASKLPGGYEQYF. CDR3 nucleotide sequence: TGTGCCAGCAAATTACCAGGGGGGTACGAGCAGTACTTC.

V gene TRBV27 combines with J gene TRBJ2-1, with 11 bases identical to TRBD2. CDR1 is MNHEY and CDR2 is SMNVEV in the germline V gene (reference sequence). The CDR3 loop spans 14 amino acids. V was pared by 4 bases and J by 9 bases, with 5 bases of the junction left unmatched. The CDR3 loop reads CASSSTSGMGEQFF. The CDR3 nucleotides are TGTGCCAGCAGTTCGACTAGCGGGATGGGTGAGCAGTTCTTC.

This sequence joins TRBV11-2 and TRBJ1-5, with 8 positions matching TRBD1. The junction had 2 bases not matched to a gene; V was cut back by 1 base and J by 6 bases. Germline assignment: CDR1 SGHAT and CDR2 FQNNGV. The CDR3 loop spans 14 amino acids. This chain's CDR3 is CASSLGTGRQPQHF. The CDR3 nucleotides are TGTGCCAGCAGCTTAGGGACAGGGCGTCAGCCCCAGCATTTT.

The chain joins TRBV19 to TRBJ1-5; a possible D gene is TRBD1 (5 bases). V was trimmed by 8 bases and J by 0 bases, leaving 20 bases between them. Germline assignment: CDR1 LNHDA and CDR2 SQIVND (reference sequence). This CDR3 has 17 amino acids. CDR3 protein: CASLGSGGVFSNQPQHF. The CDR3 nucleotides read TGTGCCAGTTTGGGGTCGGGGGGAGTATTTAGCAATCAGCCCCAGCATTTT.

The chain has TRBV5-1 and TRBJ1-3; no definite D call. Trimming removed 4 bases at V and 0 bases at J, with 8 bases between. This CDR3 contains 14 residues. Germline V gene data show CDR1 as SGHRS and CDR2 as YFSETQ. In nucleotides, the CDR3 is TGCGCCAGCAGCCCTAATTACTCTGGAAACACCATATATTTT. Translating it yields CASSPNYSGNTIYF.

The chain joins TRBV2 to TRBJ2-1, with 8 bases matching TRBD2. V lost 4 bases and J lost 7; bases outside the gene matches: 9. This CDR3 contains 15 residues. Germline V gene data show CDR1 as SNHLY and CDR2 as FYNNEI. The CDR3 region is CASSASSGRYNEQFF. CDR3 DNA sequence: TGTGCCAGCAGTGCCAGCAGCGGGAGATATAATGAGCAGTTCTTC.

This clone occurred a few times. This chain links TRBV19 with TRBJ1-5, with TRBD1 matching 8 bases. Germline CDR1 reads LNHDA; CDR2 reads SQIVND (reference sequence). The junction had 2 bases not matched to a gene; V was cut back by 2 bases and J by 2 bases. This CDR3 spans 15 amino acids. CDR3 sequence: CASSISTGGNQPQHF. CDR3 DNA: TGTGCCAGTAGTATATCGACAGGGGGCAATCAGCCCCAGCATTTT.

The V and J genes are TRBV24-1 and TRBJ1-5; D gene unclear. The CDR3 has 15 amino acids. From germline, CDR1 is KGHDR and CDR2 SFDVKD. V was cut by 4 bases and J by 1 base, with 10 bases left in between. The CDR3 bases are TGTGCCACCAGTGACGGACCGGGAAGCAATCAGCCCCAGCATTTT. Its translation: CATSDGPGSNQPQHF.

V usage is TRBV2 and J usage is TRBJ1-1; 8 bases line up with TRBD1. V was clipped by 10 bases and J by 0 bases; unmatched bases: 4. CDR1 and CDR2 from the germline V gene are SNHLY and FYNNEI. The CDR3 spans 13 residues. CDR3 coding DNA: TGTGCCACCAGGGGGCCCATGAACACTGAAGCTTTCTTT. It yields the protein CATRGPMNTEAFF. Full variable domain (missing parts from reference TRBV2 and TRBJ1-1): EPEVTQTPSHQVTQMGQEVILRCVPISNHLYFYWYRQILGQKVEFLVSFYNNEISEKSEIFDDQFSVERPDGSNFTLKIRSTKLEDSAMYFCATRGPMNTEAFFGQGTRLTVV.

For the CDR3, the DNA is TGTGCCAGTAGGAGACAGTTTGGAACTGAAGCTTTCTTT. It yields the protein CASRRQFGTEAFF. This chain connects TRBV19 to TRBJ1-1; D might be TRBD1 (5 bases). CDR3 length: 13 amino acids. V shed 6 bases and J shed 5 bases, with 13 bases lying between them. The germline gives CDR1 LNHDA, CDR2 SQIVND (reference sequence).